Sequencing of this T cell receptor (beta chain) was carried out in a study of T cells in tuberculosis. Study details: Sequenced TCRs come from CD1B-GMM tetramer-binding T cells.

At study entry, adolescents had tuberculin skin tests and IGRA screening. Each donor contributed 90,000 to 100,000 T cells on average, unsorted. Generated by immunoSEQ multiplex PCR, the TCRdb table keeps only in-frame clones and is missing some. The sample lists 30,000 to 40,000 clones, approximately 96% seen once, with 6% to 7% in the top ten. In regard to this clone: What it binds is unknown.

Findings and caveats of the study: Smaller alpha distances in active tuberculosis partly reflected shorter CDR3-alpha lengths.

The sequenced sample consisted of PBMCs. This receptor was taken from a donor between 5 and 29 years old with latent tuberculosis or without tuberculosis infection.

This chain's CDR3 is CASSWAPDIAAYEQYF. The CDR3 nucleotides are TGTGCCAGCAGCTGGGCGCCCGACATTGCAGCCTACGAGCAGTACTTC. This chain links TRBV5-5 with TRBJ2-7, with no clear D. Germline V gene data show CDR1 as SGHKS and CDR2 as YYEKEE (reference sequence). The V and J ends lost 3 bases and 2 bases respectively, with 18 bases between them. The CDR3 runs to 16 residues.